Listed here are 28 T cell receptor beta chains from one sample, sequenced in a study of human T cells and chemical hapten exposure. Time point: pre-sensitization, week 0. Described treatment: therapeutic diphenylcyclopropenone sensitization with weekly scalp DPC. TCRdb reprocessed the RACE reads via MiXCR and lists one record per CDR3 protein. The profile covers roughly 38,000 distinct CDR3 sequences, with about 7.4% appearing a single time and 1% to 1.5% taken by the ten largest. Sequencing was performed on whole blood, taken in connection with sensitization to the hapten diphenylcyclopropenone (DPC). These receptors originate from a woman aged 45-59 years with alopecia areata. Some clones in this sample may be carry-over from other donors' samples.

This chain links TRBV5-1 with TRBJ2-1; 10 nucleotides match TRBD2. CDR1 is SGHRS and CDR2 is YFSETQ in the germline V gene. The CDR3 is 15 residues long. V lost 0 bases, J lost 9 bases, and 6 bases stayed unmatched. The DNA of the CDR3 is TGCGCCAGCAGCTTGGCGGCTAGCGGGAGAGGTGAGCAGTTCTTC. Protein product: CASSLAASGRGEQFF. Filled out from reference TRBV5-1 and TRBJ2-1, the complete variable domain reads KAGVTQTPRYLIKTRGQQVTLSCSPISGHRSVSWYQQTPGQGLQFLFEYFSETQRNKGNFPGRFSGRQFSNSRSEMNVSTLELGDSALYLCASSLAASGRGEQFFGPGTRLTVL.

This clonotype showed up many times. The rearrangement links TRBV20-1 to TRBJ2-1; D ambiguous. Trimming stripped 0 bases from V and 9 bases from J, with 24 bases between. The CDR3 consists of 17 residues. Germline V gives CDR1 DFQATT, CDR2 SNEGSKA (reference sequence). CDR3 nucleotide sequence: TGCAGTGCTAGAGACGCGTCAACGGCCGACTCGCCAATTGAGCAGTTCTTC. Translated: CSARDASTADSPIEQFF.

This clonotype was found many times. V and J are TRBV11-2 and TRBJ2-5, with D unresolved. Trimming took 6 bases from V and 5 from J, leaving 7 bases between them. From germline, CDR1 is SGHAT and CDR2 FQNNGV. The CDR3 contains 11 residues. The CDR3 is CASSYGETQYF. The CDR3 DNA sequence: TGTGCCAGCAGTTATGGGGAGACCCAGTACTTC. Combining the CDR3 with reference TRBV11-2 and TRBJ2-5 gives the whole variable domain EAGVAQSPRYKIIEKRQSVAFWCNPISGHATLYWYQQILGQGPKLLIQFQNNGVVDDSQLPKDRFSAERLKGVDSTLKIQPAKLEDSAVYLCASSYGETQYFGPGTRLLVL.

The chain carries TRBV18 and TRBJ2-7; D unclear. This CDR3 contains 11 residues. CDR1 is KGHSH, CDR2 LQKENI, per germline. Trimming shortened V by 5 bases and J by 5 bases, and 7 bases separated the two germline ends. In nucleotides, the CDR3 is TGTGCCAGCTCAGTAGGGAACGAGCAGTACTTC. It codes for CASSVGNEQYF.

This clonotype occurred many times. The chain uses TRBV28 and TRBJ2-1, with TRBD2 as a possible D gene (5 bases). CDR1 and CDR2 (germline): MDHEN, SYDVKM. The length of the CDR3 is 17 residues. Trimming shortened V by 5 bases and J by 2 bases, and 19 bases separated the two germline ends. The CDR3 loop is CASSPGFRSDTYNEQFF. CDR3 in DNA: TGTGCCAGCAGTCCCGGTTTTCGTAGCGATACCTACAATGAGCAGTTCTTC.

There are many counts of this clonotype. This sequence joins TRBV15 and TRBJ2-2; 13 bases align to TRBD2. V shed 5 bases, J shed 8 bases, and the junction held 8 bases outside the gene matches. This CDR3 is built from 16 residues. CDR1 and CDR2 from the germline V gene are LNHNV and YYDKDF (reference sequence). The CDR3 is CATSGLGLAGVGELFF. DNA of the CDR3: TGTGCCACCAGCGGACTCGGACTAGCGGGAGTAGGGGAGCTGTTTTTT. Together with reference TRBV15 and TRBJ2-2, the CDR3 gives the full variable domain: DAMVIQNPRYQVTQFGKPVTLSCSQTLNHNVMYWYQQKSSQAPKLLFHYYDKDFNNEADTPDNFQSRRPNTSFCFLDIRSPGLGDTAMYLCATSGLGLAGVGELFFGEGSRLTVL.

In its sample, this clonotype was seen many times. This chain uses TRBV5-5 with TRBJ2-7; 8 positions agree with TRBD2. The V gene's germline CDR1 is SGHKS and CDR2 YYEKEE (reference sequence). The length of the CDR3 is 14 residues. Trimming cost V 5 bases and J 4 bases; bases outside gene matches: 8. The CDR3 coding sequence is TGTGCCAGCAGAGCCCAAGGGACTAGTTACGAGCAGTACTTC. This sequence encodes CASRAQGTSYEQYF.

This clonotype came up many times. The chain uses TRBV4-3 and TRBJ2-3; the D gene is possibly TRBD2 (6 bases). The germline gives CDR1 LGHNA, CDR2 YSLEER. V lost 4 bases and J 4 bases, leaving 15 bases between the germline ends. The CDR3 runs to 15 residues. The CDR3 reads CASSPWVGGSDTQYF. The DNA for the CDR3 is TGCGCCAGCAGCCCCTGGGTCGGGGGATCAGATACGCAGTATTTT.

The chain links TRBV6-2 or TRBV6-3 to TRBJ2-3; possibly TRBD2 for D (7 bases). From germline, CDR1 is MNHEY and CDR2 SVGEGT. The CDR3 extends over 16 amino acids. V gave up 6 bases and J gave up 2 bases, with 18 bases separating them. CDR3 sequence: CASSGGLRGDTDTQYF. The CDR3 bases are TGTGCCAGCAGCGGGGGGCTGCGGGGCGACACAGATACGCAGTATTTT.

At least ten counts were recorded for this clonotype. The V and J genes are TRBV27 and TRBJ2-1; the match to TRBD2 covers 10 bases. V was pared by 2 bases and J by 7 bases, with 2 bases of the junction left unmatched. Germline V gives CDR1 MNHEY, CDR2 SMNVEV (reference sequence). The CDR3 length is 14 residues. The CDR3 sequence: CASSLVGLANEQFF. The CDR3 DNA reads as TGTGCCAGCAGTTTAGTGGGACTAGCGAATGAGCAGTTCTTC.

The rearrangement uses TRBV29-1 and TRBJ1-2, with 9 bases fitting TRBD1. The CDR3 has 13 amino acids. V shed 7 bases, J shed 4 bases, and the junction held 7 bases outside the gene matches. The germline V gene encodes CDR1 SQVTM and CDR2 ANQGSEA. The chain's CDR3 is CSATDRGFYGYTF. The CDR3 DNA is TGCAGCGCCACAGACAGGGGGTTCTATGGCTACACCTTC.

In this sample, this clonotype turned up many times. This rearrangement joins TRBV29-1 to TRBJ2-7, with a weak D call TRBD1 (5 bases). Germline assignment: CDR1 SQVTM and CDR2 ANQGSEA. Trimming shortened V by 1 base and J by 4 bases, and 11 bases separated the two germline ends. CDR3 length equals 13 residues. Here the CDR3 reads CSVEGNRTYEQYF. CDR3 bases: TGCAGCGTTGAAGGGAACAGGACGTACGAGCAGTACTTC.

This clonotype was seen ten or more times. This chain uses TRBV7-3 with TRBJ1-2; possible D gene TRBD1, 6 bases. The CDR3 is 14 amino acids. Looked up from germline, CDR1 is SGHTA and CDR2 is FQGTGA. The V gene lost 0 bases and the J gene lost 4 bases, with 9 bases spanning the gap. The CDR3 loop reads CASSLTPQGYGYTF. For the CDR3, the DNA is TGTGCCAGCAGCTTAACGCCACAGGGCTATGGCTACACCTTC. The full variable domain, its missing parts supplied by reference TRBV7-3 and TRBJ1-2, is GAGVSQTPSNKVTEKGKYVELRCDPISGHTALYWYRQSLGQGPEFLIYFQGTGAADDSGLPNDRFFAVRPEGSVSTLKIQRTERGDSAVYLCASSLTPQGYGYTFGSGTRLTVV.

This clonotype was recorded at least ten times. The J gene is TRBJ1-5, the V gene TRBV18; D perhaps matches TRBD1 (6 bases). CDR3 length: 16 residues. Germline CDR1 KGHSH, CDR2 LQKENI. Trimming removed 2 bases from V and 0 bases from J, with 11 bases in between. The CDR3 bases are TGTGCCAGCTCACCAACTGGGACACCTAGCAATCAGCCCCAGCATTTT. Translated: CASSPTGTPSNQPQHF.

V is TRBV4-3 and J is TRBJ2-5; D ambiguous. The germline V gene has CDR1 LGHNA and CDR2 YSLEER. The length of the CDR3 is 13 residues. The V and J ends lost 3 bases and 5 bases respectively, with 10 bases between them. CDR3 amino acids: CASSHVVPETQYF. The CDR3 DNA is TGCGCCAGCAGCCACGTGGTGCCGGAGACCCAGTACTTC.

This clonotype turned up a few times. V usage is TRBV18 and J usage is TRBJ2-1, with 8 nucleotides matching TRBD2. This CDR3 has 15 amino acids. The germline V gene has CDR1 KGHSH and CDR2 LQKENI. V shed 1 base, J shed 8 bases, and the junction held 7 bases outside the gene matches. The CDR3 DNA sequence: TGTGCCAGCTCACCACAAGCGGGAGTGTTGGATGAGCAGTTCTTC. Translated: CASSPQAGVLDEQFF.

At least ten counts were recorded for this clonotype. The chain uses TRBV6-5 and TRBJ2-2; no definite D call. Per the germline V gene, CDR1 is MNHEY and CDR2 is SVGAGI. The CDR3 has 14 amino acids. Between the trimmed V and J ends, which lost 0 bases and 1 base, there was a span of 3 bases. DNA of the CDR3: TGTGCCAGCAGTTACTCCAGGAACACCGGGGAGCTGTTTTTT. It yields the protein CASSYSRNTGELFF.

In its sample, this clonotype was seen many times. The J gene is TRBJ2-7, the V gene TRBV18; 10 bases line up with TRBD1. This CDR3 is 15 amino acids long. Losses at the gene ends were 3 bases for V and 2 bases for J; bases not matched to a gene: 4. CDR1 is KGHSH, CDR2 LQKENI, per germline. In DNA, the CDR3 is TGTGCCAGCTCACCCTTGGGACAGGGGACCTACGAGCAGTACTTC. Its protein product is CASSPLGQGTYEQYF. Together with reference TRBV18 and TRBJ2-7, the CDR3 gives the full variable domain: NAGVMQNPRHLVRRRGQEARLRCSPMKGHSHVYWYRQLPEEGLKFMVYLQKENIIDESGMPKERFSAEFPKEGPSILRIQQVVRGDSAAYFCASSPLGQGTYEQYFGPGTRLTVT.

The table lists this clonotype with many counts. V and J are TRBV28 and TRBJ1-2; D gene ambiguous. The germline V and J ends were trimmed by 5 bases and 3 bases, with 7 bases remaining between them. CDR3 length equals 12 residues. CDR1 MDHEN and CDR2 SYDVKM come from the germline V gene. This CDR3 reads CASSPRDYGYTF. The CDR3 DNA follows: TGTGCCAGCAGTCCTAGGGACTATGGCTACACCTTC.

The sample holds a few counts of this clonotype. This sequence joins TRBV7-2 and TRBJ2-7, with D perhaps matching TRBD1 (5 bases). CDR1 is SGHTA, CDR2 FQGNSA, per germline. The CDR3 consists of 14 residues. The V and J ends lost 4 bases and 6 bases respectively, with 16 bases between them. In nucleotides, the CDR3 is TGTGCCAGCAGCTCCCCCCGGCAGGGTCGCGAGCAGTACTTC. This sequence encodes CASSSPRQGREQYF.

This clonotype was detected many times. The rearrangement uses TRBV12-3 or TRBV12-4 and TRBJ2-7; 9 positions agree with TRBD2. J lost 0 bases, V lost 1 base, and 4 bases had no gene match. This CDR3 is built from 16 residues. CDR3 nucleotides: TGTGCCAGCAGTTTAGGGGTGACTAGCGGCTCCTACGAGCAGTACTTC. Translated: CASSLGVTSGSYEQYF.

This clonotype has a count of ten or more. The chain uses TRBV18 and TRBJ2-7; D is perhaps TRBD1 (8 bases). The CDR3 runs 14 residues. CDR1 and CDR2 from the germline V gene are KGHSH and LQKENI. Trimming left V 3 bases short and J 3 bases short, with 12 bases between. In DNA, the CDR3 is TGTGCCAGCTCACCTACAGGGGGGGACTACGAGCAGTACTTC. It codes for CASSPTGGDYEQYF.

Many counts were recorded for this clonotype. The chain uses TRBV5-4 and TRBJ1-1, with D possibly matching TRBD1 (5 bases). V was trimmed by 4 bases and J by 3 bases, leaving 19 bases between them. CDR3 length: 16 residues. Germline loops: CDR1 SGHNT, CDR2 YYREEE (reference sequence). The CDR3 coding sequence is TGTGCCAGCAGCCCTCAAGGGGCCCTGGGTGACACTGAAGCTTTCTTT. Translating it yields CASSPQGALGDTEAFF.

The CDR3 bases are TGTGCCAGCTCACAGAGGACAGTGGGCGATCAGCCCCAGCATTTT. This encodes CASSQRTVGDQPQHF. This chain links TRBV18 with TRBJ1-5; tentatively, D is TRBD1 (6 bases). The germline CDR1 and CDR2 sequences are KGHSH and LQKENI. V gave up 4 bases and J gave up 5 bases, with 15 bases separating them. The CDR3 is 15 amino acids.

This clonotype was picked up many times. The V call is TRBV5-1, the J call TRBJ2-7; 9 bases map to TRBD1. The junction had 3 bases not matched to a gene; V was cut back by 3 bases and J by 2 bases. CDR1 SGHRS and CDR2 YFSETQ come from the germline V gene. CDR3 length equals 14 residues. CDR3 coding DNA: TGCGCCAGCAGCTCCGGGACAGGGACCTACGAGCAGTACTTC. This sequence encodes CASSSGTGTYEQYF.

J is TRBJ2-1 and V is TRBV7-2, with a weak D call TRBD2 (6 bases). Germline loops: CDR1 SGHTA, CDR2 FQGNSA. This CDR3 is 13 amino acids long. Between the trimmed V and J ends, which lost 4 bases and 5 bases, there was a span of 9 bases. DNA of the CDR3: TGTGCCAGCAGCTCGACTAGAGACAATGAGCAGTTCTTC. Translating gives CASSSTRDNEQFF.

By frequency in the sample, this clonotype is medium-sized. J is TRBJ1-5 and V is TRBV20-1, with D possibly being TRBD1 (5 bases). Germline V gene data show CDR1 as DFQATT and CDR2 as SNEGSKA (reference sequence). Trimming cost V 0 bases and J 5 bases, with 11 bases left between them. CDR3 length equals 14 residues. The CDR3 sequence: CSARDSGDHQPQHF. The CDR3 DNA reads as TGCAGTGCTAGAGATTCGGGGGACCATCAGCCCCAGCATTTT.

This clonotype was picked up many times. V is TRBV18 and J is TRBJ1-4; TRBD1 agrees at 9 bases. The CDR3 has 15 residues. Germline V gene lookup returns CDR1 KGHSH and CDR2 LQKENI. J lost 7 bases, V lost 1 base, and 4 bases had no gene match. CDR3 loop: CASSPQGTGSEKLFF. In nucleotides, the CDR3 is TGTGCCAGCTCACCACAGGGGACAGGGAGTGAAAAACTGTTTTTT.